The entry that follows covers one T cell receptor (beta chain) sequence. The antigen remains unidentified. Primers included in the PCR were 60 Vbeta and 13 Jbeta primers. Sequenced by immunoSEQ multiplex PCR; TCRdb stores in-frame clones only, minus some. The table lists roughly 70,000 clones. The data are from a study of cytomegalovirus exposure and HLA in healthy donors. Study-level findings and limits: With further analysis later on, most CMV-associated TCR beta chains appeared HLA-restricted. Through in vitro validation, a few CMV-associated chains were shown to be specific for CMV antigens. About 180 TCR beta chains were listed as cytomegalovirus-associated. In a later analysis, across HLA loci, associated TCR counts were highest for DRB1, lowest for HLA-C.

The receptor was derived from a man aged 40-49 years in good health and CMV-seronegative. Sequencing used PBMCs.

Written as DNA, the CDR3 is TGTGCCAGCAGTTATTCCGACACCGGGGAGCTGTTTTTT. Its translation is CASSYSDTGELFF. The V call is TRBV5-4, the J call TRBJ2-2, with unresolved D. This CDR3 has 13 residues. The ends were cut back, 5 bases at V and 3 bases at J, with 8 bases in the middle. Germline CDR1 SGHNT, CDR2 YYREEE (reference sequence).